The clone carrying this T cell receptor beta chain was counted many times. Its antigen is not known. Each sample used at least 6 million PBMCs. A J-beta primer mix and a sample-barcoded 5' primer were used in a second PCR of about 6 to 12 cycles. TCRdb recomputed calls from the 5' RACE reads with MiXCR, one row per CDR3 protein. The sample lists fewer than 2 million distinct CDR3 sequences, 39% seen once, with around 23% in the top ten. The sample comes from a study of blood T cells in healthy people across ages. Whole-study results and caveats: Diversity was higher, and naive CD4+ cells more numerous, in long-lived donors than in aged donors. Measured against age, TCR beta diversity per million T cells decreased in a roughly linear manner.

The length of the CDR3 is 14 residues. V dropped 4 bases and J dropped 2 bases, with 10 bases sitting between them. Germline lookup yields CDR1 ENHRY and CDR2 SYGVKD. Sequencing used blood. The rearrangement uses TRBV10-3 and TRBJ2-3, with no clear D. This receptor was identified in a human donor in good health. CDR3 nucleotides: TGTGCCATCAGTGTCGGGCAGGACACAGATACGCAGTATTTT. This codes for CAISVGQDTDTQYF.